These 15 T cell receptor beta chains came from one sample sequenced in a study of persistence of HIV-infected CD4 T cells. For these TCRs, the target antigens are not known. The immunoSEQ assay was version 4, run in survey mode. The table came from immunoSEQ multiplex PCR; TCRdb's copy has only in-frame clones and leaves some out. This table has about 20,000 clones, approximately 80% appearing once. The stimulus was lysate of CMV-infected fibroblasts, approximately 9.7 ug/mL. CD4+ T cells upregulating both CD40 ligand and CD69 were sorted as responding cells. The sequencing used CD4+ T cells sorted from PBMCs after roughly 18-hour stimulation, collected from a patient who received antiretroviral therapy. These receptors originate from an adult man with HIV who was CMV-seropositive.

The J gene is TRBJ1-1, the V gene TRBV4-2; D remains ambiguous. There are 13 residues in the CDR3. Germline V gives CDR1 LGHNA, CDR2 YNFKEQ. V was trimmed by 1 base and J by 7 bases, leaving 10 bases between them. The CDR3 sequence: CASSQGPNLEAFF. CDR3 in DNA: TGTGCCAGCAGCCAAGGCCCTAACCTTGAAGCTTTCTTT.

The chain combines TRBV3-1 (or the pseudogene TRBV3-2) with TRBJ2-2; D may correspond to TRBD1 or TRBD2 (5 bases each). CDR1 is LGHDT, CDR2 YNNKEL, per germline (reference sequence). Trimming stripped 6 bases from V and 7 bases from J, with 9 bases between. This CDR3 has 12 amino acids. The CDR3 sequence: CASSRDRGELFF. As DNA, the CDR3 is TGTGCCAGCAGTCGGGACCGCGGGGAGCTGTTTTTT.

The CDR3 loop is CASSVREGEKLFF. In DNA form, the CDR3 reads TGTGCCAGCAGTGTCAGGGAAGGTGAAAAACTGTTTTTT. The chain employs TRBV12-3 or TRBV12-4 and TRBJ1-4, with TRBD1 as a possible D gene (5 bases). Trimming pared 5 bases from V and 7 bases from J, leaving 11 bases between. This CDR3 is built from 13 residues.

The rearrangement joins TRBV6-1 to TRBJ1-2, with TRBD1 matching 7 bases. The CDR3 runs to 13 residues. The germline gives CDR1 MNHNS, CDR2 SASEGT. V lost 0 bases to trimming and J lost 9 bases; unmatched junction nucleotides: 4. The CDR3, as DNA: TGTGCCAGCAGTGAAGCCCCAGGGGGGAGCTACACCTTC. Protein: CASSEAPGGSYTF.

The chain carries TRBV9 and TRBJ2-7; D remains ambiguous. CDR1 is SGDLS and CDR2 is YYNGEE in the germline V gene. The CDR3 extends over 14 amino acids. Trimming cost V 0 bases and J 3 bases, with 10 bases left between them. The CDR3 nucleotides are TGTGCCAGCAGCGTAGACGCCGTAGGCTACGAGCAGTACTTC. Residues: CASSVDAVGYEQYF. Full variable domain (missing parts from reference TRBV9 and TRBJ2-7): DSGVTQTPKHLITATGQRVTLRCSPRSGDLSVYWYQQSLDQGLQFLIQYYNGEERAKGNILERFSAQQFPDLHSELNLSSLELGDSALYFCASSVDAVGYEQYFGPGTRLTVT.

The V and J genes are TRBV3-1 (or the pseudogene TRBV3-2) and TRBJ1-5; possible D gene TRBD1, 6 bases. This CDR3 is 14 amino acids long. V was clipped by 4 bases and J by 6 bases, with 13 bases between them. Germline-derived CDR1 and CDR2 are LGHDT and YNNKEL (reference sequence). The CDR3 sequence is CASSRGGGGQPQHF. As DNA, the CDR3 is TGTGCCAGCAGCCGGGGAGGAGGGGGTCAGCCCCAGCATTTT.

The V and J genes are TRBV4-1 and TRBJ2-1; 8 nucleotides line up with TRBD2. Germline V gene sequence: CDR1 MGHRA, CDR2 YSYEKL. The ends lost 0 bases at V and 6 bases at J; junction bases unmatched: 7. This CDR3 has 16 amino acids. As DNA, the CDR3 is TGCGCCAGCAGCCAAGATAGAGCGGGGGTGGGCAATGAGCAGTTCTTC. Amino acids: CASSQDRAGVGNEQFF.

This chain joins TRBV2 and TRBJ1-1; no reliable D call. Germline loops: CDR1 SNHLY, CDR2 FYNNEI. The CDR3 contains 13 residues. Trimming pared 5 bases from V and 1 base from J, leaving 8 bases between. The CDR3, as DNA: TGTGCCAGCAGTCAGGACGGGAACACTGAAGCTTTCTTT. Translating it yields CASSQDGNTEAFF.

The rearrangement uses TRBV19 and TRBJ2-7; possibly TRBD2 for D (5 bases). Between the trimmed V and J ends, which lost 4 bases and 1 base, there was a span of 8 bases. Per the germline V gene, CDR1 is LNHDA and CDR2 is SQIVND (reference sequence). The CDR3 totals 13 residues. In nucleotides, the CDR3 is TGTGCCAGTAGTACCTCGGGGTCCTACGAGCAGTACTTC. Its protein product is CASSTSGSYEQYF.

The CDR3 is CASSGGRRVNTEAFF. The DNA of the CDR3 is TGTGCCAGCAGTGGGGGCCGCAGGGTTAACACTGAAGCTTTCTTT. V usage is TRBV2 and J usage is TRBJ1-1, with D tentatively TRBD1 (5 bases). V lost 4 bases and J 2 bases, leaving 14 bases between the germline ends. Germline values: CDR1 SNHLY, CDR2 FYNNEI. The CDR3 spans 15 residues. Complete variable domain (other parts from reference TRBV2 and TRBJ1-1): EPEVTQTPSHQVTQMGQEVILRCVPISNHLYFYWYRQILGQKVEFLVSFYNNEISEKSEIFDDQFSVERPDGSNFTLKIRSTKLEDSAMYFCASSGGRRVNTEAFFGQGTRLTVV.

V gene TRBV18 combines with J gene TRBJ1-4; weak D call: TRBD1 (6 bases). Germline CDR1 is KGHSH and CDR2 is LQKENI. CDR3 length: 15 residues. V shed 6 bases and J shed 0 bases, with 11 bases lying between them. Here the CDR3 reads CASSPRQATNEKLFF. CDR3 nucleotide sequence: TGTGCCAGCTCCCCCCGACAGGCAACTAATGAAAAACTGTTTTTT.

This clone was seen more than once but under ten times. The J gene is TRBJ2-7, the V gene TRBV29-1; 11 bases agree with TRBD1. Per germline, CDR1 SQVTM and CDR2 ANQGSEA. This CDR3 is built from 12 residues. V trimming: 6 bases; J trimming: 5 bases; junction bases outside the gene matches: 3. This CDR3 reads CSVDRGPDEQYF. CDR3 nucleotides: TGCAGCGTGGACAGGGGGCCGGACGAGCAGTACTTC.

The chain is built from TRBV7-9 and TRBJ1-4; a weak D match, TRBD1 (5 bases). Trimming removed 2 bases from V and 0 bases from J, with 13 bases in between. The germline V gene encodes CDR1 SEHNR and CDR2 FQNEAQ (reference sequence). The length of the CDR3 is 17 residues. CDR3 loop: CASSLSPGSATNEKLFF. The CDR3 DNA sequence: TGTGCCAGCAGCTTATCCCCAGGGAGTGCAACTAATGAAAAACTGTTTTTT.

The rearrangement uses TRBV18 and TRBJ2-2, with unresolved D. Germline CDR1 reads KGHSH; CDR2 reads LQKENI. Trimming removed 3 bases at V and 5 bases at J, with 7 bases between. This CDR3 contains 13 residues. DNA of the CDR3: TGTGCCAGCTCACCGCTTCAAACCGGGGAGCTGTTTTTT. This translates into CASSPLQTGELFF.

The chain carries TRBV3-1 (or the pseudogene TRBV3-2) and TRBJ2-2; 8 nucleotides line up with TRBD2. CDR1 and CDR2 (germline): LGHDT, YNNKEL (reference sequence). CDR3 length: 16 residues. With V trimmed by 0 bases and J by 9 bases, 9 bases remained unmatched. Written as DNA, the CDR3 is TGTGCCAGCAGCCAAGATCTCGGGGGGGGAGACCGGGAGCTGTTTTTT. Translated: CASSQDLGGGDRELFF.